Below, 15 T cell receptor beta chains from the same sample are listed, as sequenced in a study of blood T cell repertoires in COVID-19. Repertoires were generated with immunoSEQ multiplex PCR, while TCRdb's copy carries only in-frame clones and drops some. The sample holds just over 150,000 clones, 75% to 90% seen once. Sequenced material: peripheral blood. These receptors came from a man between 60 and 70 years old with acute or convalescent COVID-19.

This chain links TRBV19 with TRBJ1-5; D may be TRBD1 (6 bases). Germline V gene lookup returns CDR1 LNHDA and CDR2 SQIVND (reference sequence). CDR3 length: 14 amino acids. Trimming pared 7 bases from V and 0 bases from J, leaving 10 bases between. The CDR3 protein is CASNRANSNQPQHF. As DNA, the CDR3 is TGTGCCAGTAACAGGGCTAATAGCAATCAGCCCCAGCATTTT.

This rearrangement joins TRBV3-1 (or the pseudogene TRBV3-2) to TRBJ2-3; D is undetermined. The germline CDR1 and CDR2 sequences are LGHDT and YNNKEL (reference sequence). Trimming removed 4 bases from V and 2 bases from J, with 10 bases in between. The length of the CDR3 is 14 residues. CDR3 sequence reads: CASSLLGYTDTQYF. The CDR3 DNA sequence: TGTGCCAGCAGCCTCTTGGGCTACACAGATACGCAGTATTTT.

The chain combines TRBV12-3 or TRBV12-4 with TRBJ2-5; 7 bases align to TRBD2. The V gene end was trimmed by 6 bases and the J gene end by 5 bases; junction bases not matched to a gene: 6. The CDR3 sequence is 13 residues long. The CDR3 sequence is CASSGTNRETQYF. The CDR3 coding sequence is TGTGCCAGCAGCGGGACTAATCGGGAGACCCAGTACTTC.

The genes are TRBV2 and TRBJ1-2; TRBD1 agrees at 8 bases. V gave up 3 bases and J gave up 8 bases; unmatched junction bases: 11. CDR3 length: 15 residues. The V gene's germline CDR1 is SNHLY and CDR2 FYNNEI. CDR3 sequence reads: CASSDLLGQGGGYTF. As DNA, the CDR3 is TGTGCCAGCAGTGATTTATTAGGACAGGGCGGAGGCTACACCTTC.

CDR3 sequence: CASSPSGGGNTIYF. The CDR3 coding sequence is TGTGCCAGCAGCCCCTCAGGGGGCGGAAACACCATATATTTT. The chain carries TRBV7-9 and TRBJ1-3; 8 bases line up with TRBD1. The germline V gene has CDR1 SEHNR and CDR2 FQNEAQ (reference sequence). The CDR3 spans 14 residues. V trimming: 5 bases; J trimming: 4 bases; junction bases outside the gene matches: 4.

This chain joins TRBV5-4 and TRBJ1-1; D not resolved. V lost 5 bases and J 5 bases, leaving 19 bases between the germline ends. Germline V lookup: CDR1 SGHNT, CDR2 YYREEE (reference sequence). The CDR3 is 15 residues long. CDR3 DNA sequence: TGTGCCAGCAGTCAGAAAACGGAGGTTTGGACTGAAGCTTTCTTT. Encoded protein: CASSQKTEVWTEAFF.

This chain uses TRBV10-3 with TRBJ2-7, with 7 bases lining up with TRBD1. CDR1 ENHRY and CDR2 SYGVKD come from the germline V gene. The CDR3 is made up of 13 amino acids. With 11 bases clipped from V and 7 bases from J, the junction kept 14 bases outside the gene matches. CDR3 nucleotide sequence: TGTGCCGTCTCCGGGACAGCGTCGCTGGAGCAGTACTTC. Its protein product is CAVSGTASLEQYF.

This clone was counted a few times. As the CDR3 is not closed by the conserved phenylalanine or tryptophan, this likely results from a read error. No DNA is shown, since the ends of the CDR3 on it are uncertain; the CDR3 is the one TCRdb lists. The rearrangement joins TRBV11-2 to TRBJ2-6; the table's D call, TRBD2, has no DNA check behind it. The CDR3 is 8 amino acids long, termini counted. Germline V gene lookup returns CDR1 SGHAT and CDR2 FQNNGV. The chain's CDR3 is CASSLDPE.

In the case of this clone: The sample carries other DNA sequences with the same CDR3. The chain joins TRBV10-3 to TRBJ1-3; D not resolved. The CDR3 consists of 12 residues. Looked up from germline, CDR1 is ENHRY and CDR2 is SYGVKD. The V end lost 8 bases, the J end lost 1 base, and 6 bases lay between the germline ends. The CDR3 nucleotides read TGTGCCATCGGCGGTTCTGGAAACACCATATATTTT. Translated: CAIGGSGNTIYF.

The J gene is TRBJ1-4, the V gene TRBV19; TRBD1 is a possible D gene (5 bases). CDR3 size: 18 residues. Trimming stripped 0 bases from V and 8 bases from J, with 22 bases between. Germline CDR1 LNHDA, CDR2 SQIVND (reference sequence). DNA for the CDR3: TGTGCCAGTAGTATAGAGCAGGGAAAGAGGCTAAGTAGCGAAAAACTGTTTTTT. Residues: CASSIEQGKRLSSEKLFF.

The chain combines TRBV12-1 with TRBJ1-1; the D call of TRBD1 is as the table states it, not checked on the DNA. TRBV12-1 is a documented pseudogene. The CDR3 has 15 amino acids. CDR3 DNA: TGTGCCAGCAGCATCCGGGACAGGGAAGCGCCTGAAGCTTTCTTT. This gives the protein CASSIRDREAPEAFF.

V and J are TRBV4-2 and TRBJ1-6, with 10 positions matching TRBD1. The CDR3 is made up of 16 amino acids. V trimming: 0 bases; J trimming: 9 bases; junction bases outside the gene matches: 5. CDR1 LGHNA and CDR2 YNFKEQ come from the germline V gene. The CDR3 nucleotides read TGTGCCAGCAGCCAAGATAGGACAGGGGGTAGTTCACCCCTCCACTTT. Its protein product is CASSQDRTGGSSPLHF.

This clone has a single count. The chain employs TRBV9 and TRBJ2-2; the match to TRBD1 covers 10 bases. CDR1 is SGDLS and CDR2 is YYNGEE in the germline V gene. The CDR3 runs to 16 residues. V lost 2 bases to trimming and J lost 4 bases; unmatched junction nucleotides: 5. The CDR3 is CASSVRDRGGTGELFF. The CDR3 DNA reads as TGTGCCAGCAGCGTCCGGGACAGGGGTGGCACCGGGGAGCTGTTTTTT.

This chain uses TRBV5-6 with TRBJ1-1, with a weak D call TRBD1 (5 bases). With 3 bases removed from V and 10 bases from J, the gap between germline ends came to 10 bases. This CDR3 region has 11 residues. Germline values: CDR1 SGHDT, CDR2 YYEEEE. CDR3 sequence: CASSSGFGAFF. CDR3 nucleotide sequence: TGTGCCAGCAGCTCAGGGTTTGGAGCTTTCTTT. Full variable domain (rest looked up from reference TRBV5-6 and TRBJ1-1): DAGVTQSPTHLIKTRGQQVTLRCSPKSGHDTVSWYQQALGQGPQFIFQYYEEEERQRGNFPDRFSGHQFPNYSSELNVNALLLGDSALYLCASSSGFGAFFGQGTRLTVV.

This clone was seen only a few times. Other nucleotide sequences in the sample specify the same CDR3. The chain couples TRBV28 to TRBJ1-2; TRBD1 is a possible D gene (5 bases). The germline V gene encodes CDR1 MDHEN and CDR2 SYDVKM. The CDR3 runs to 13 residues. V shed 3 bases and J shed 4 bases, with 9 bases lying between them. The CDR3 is CASSFGGGYGYTF. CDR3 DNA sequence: TGTGCCAGCAGTTTTGGGGGAGGCTATGGCTACACCTTC.